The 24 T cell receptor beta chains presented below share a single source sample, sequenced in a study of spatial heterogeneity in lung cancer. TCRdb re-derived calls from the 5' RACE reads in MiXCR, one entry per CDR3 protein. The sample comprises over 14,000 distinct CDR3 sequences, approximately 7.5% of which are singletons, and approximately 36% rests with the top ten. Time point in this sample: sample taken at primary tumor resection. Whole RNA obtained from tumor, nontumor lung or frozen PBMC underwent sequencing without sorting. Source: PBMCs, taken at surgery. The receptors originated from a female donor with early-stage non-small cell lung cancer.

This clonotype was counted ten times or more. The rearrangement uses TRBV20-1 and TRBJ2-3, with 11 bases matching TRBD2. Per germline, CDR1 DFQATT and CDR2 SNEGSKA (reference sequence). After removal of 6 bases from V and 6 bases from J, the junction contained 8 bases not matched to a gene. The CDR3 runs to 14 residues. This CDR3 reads CSAPLAGEADTQYF. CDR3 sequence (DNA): TGCAGTGCGCCACTAGCGGGAGAAGCCGATACGCAGTATTTT.

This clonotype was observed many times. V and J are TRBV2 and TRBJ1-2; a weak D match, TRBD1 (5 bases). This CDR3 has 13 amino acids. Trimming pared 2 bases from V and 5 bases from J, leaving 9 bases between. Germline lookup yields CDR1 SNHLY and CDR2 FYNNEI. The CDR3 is CASSERGEYGYTF. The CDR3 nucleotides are TGTGCCAGCAGTGAACGGGGCGAGTATGGCTACACCTTC.

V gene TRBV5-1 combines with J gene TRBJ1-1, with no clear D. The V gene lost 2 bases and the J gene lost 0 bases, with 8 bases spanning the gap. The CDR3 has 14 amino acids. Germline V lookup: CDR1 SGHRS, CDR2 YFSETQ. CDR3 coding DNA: TGCGCCAGCAGCTTTCGGCTGATGAACACTGAAGCTTTCTTT. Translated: CASSFRLMNTEAFF.

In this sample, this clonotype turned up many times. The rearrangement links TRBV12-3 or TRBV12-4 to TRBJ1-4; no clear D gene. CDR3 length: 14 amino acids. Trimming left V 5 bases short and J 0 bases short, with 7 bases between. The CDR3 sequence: CASSHQPTNEKLFF. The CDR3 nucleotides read TGTGCCAGCAGTCACCAGCCAACTAATGAAAAACTGTTTTTT.

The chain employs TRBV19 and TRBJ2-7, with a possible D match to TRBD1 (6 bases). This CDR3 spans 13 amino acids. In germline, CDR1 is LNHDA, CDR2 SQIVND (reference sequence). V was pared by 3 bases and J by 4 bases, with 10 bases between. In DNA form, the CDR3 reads TGTGCCAGTAGTATTGGACAGTCTTACGAGCAGTACTTC. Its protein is CASSIGQSYEQYF.

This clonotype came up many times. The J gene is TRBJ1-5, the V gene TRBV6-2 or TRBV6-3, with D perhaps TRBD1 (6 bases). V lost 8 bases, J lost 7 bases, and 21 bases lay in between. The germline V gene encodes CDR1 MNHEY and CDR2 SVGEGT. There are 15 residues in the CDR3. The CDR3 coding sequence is TGTGCCAGCGGCGACGGGGGGGCGCGGGTCCAGCCCCAGCATTTT. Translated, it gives CASGDGGARVQPQHF.

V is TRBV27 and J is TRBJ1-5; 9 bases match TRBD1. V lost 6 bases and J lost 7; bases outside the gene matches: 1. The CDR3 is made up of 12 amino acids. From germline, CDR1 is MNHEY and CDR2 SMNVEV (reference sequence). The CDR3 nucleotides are TGTGCCAGCAGCGGACAGGGGCAGCCCCAGCATTTT. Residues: CASSGQGQPQHF.

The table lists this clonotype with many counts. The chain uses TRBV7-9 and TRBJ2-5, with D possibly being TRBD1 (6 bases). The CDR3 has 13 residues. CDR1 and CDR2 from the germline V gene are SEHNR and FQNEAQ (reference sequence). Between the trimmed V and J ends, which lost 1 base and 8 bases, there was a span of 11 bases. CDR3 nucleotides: TGTGCCAGCAGCTTAGTGGACAGCCCAACCCAGTACTTC. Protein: CASSLVDSPTQYF.

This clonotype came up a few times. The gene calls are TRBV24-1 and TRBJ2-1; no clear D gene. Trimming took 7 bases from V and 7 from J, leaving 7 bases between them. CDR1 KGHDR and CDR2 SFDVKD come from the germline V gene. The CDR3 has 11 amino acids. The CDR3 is CATSVLNEQFF. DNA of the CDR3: TGTGCCACCAGCGTCCTTAATGAGCAGTTCTTC.

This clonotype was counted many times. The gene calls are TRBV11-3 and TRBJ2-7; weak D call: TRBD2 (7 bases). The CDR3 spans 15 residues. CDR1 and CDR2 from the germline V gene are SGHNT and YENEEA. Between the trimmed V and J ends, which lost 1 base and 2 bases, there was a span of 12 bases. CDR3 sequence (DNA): TGTGCCAGCAGCTTAGGGGGAGGGGGAGCCTACGAGCAGTACTTC. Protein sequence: CASSLGGGGAYEQYF.

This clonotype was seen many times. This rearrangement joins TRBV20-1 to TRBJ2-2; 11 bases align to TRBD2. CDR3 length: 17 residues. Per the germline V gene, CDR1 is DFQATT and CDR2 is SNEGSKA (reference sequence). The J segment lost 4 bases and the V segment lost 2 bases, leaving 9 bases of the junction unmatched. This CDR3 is CSARPLLAGAFTGELFF. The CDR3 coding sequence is TGCAGTGCTAGACCTTTACTAGCGGGGGCCTTCACCGGGGAGCTGTTTTTT.

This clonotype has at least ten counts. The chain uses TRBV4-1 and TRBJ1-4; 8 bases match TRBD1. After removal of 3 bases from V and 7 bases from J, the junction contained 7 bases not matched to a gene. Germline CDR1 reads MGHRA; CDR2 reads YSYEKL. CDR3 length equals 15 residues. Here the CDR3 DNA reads TGCGCCAGCAGCCACCCGGGACAGGCCGTTGAAAAACTGTTTTTT. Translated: CASSHPGQAVEKLFF.

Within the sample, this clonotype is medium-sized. The CDR3 nucleotides read TGCGCCAGCAGCTTCCTAGGGCCAGGGGATTCACCCCTCCACTTT. Translation: CASSFLGPGDSPLHF. The V gene is TRBV5-1, the J gene TRBJ1-6; a weak D match, TRBD1 (6 bases). CDR1 and CDR2 (germline): SGHRS, YFSETQ. The CDR3 contains 15 residues. V was cut by 2 bases and J by 8 bases, with 14 bases left in between.

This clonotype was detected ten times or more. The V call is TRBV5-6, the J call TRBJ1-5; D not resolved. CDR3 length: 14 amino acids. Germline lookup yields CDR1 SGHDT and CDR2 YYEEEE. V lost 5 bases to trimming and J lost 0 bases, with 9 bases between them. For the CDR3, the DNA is TGTGCCAGCAGAGGACGGTATAGCAATCAGCCCCAGCATTTT. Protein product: CASRGRYSNQPQHF.

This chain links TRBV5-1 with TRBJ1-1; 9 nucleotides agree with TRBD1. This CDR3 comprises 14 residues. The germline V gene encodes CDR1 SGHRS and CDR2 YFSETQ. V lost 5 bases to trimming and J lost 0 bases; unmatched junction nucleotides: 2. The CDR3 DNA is TGCGCCAGCAGGACAGGGGGGATGAACACTGAAGCTTTCTTT. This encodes CASRTGGMNTEAFF.

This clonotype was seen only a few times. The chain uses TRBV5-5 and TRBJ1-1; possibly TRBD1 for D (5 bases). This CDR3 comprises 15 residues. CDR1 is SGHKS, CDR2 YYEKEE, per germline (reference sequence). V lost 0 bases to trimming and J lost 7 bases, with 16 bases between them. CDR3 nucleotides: TGTGCCAGCAGCTTGGCGGGCCCGGGGCGTAGTGAAGCTTTCTTT. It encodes CASSLAGPGRSEAFF.

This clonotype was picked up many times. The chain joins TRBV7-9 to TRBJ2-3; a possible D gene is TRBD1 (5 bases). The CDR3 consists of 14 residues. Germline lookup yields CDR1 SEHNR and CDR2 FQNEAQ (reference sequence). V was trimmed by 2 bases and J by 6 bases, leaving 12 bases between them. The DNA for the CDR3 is TGTGCCAGCAGCTTACGGGCTGGGGCCGATACGCAGTATTTT. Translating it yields CASSLRAGADTQYF.

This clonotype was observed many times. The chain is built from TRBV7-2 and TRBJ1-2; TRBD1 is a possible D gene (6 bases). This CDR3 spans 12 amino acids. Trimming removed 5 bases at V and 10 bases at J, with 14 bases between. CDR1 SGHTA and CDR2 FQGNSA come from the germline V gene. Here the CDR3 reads CASSPRTATYTF. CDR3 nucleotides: TGTGCCAGCAGCCCCCGGACAGCCACCTACACCTTC.

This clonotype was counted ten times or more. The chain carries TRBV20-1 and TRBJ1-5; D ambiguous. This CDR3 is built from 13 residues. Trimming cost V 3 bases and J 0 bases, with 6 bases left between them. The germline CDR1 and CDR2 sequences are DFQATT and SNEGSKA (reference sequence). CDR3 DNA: TGCAGTGCTAGCGGATATAGCAATCAGCCCCAGCATTTT. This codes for CSASGYSNQPQHF.

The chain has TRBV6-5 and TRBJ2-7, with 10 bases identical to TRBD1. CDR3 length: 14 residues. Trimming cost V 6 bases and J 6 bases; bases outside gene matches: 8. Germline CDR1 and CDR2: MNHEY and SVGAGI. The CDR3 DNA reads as TGTGCCAGCAGCCAGGGACAGGGGTTTGGCGAGCAGTACTTC. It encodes CASSQGQGFGEQYF.

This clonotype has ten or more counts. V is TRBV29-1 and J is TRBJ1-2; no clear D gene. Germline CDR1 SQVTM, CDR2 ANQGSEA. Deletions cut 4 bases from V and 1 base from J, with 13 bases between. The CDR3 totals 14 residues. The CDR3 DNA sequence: TGCAGCGTTGTAGCCCCGGGGAGTAACTATGGCTACACCTTC. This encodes CSVVAPGSNYGYTF.

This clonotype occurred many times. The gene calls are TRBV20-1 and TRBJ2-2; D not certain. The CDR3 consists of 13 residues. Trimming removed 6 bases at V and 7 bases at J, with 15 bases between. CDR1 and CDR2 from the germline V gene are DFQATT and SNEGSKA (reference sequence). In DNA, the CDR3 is TGCAGTGCCCCAACCCAAGTCGGCGGGGAGCTGTTTTTT. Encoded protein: CSAPTQVGGELFF.

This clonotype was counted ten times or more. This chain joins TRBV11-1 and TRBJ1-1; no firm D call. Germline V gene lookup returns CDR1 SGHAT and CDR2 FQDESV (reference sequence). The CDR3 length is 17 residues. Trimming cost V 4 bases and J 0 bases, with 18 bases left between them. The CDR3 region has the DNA TGTGCCAGCAGCTCGGTCCCAAAGGATACTATGAACACTGAAGCTTTCTTT. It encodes CASSSVPKDTMNTEAFF.

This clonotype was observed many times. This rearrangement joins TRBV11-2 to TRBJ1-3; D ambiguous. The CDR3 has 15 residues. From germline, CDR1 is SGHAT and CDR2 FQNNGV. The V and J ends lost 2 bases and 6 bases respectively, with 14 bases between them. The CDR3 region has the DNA TGTGCCAGCAGCTTAAATTTAGCGGCTGAAAACACCATATATTTT. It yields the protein CASSLNLAAENTIYF.